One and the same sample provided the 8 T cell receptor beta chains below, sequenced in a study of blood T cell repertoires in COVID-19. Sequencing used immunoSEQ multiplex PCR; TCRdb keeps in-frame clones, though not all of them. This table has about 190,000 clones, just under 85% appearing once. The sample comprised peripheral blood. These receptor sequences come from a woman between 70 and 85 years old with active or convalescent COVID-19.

Here the CDR3 DNA reads TGTGCCAGTAGTACGACAGGGGGCTGGCAGCCCCAGCATTTT. This gives the protein CASSTTGGWQPQHF. The chain carries TRBV19 and TRBJ1-5; 10 bases are a match to TRBD1. V lost 4 bases and J lost 7; bases outside the gene matches: 4. Germline V gene data show CDR1 as LNHDA and CDR2 as SQIVND (reference sequence). The CDR3 has 14 amino acids.

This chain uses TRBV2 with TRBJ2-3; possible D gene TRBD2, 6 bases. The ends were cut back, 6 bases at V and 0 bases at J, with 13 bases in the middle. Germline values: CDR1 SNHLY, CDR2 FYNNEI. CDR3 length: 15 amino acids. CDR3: CASRKGTSSTDTQYF. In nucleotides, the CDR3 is TGTGCCAGCAGGAAGGGGACTTCTAGCACAGATACGCAGTATTTT.

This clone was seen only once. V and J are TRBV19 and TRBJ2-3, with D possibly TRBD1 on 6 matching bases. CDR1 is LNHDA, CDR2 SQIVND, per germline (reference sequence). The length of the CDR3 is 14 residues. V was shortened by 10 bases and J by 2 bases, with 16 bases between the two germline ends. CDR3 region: CATRDGQLTDTQYF. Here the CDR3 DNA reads TGTGCCACCCGAGATGGACAGCTCACAGATACGCAGTATTTT.

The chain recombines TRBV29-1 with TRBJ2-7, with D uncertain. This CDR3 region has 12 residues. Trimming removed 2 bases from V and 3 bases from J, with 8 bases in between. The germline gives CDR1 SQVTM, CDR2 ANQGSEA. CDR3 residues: CSVETELYEQYF. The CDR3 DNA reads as TGCAGCGTTGAAACAGAACTCTACGAGCAGTACTTC.

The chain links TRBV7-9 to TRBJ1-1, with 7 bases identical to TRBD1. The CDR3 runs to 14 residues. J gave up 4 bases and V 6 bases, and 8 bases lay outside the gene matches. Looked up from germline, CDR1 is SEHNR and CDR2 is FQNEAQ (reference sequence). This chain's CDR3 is CASRNDREGTEAFF. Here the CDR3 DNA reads TGTGCCAGCAGAAACGACAGGGAAGGCACTGAAGCTTTCTTT.

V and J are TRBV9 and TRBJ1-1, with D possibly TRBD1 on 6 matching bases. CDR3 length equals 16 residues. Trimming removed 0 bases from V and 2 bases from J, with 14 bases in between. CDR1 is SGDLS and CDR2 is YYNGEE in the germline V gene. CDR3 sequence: CASSVGIGGFNTEAFF. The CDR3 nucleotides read TGTGCCAGCAGCGTAGGTATTGGGGGCTTTAACACTGAAGCTTTCTTT. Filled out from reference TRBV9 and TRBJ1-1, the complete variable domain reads DSGVTQTPKHLITATGQRVTLRCSPRSGDLSVYWYQQSLDQGLQFLIQYYNGEERAKGNILERFSAQQFPDLHSELNLSSLELGDSALYFCASSVGIGGFNTEAFFGQGTRLTVV.

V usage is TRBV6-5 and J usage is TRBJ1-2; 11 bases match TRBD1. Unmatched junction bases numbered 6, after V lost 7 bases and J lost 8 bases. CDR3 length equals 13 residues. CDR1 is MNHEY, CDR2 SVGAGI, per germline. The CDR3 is CASKPGQGAGYTF. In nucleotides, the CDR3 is TGTGCCAGCAAACCAGGACAGGGGGCCGGCTACACCTTC.

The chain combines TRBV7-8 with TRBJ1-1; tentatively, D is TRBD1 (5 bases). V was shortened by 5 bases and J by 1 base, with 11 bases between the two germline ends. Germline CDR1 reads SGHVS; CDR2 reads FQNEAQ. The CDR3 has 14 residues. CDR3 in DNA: TGTGCCAGCAGCCCCTGGGGGGAGAACACTGAAGCTTTCTTT. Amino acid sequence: CASSPWGENTEAFF.